This T cell receptor beta chain emerged from a study of neurological immune-mediated disorders (dated by TCRdb to between 2018 and 2021). Regarding the research as a whole: The study compared peripheral blood TCR-beta repertoires of HTLV-I-associated myelopathy (HAM/TSP) patients, multiple sclerosis patients and healthy controls using UMI-based sequencing. Alongside PBMC samples, the set of approximately 100 TCR-beta libraries contained longitudinal samples, technical triplicates, and paired CD4+ and CD8+ T-cell subsets that had been sorted. Longitudinal HAM/TSP donors and healthy donors each had 3 time-points at intervals of roughly 3-40 months. The cohort included around 70 subjects: about 14 with HAM/TSP, roughly 35 with multiple sclerosis, and approximately 20 healthy controls.

The time point tag for this specimen amounts to: longitudinal time-point 1 (baseline). For the unsorted PBMC libraries, 2 million PBMCs were stored in RNAlater at -80 degrees C until RNA extraction and were used to generate the libraries. Peripheral blood underwent Ficoll-Hypaque density gradient centrifugation to isolate PBMCs, which were then cryopreserved in liquid nitrogen. Summary of the overall study and its limitations: TCR clonal expansion was highest in HAM/TSP patients and lowest in MS patients, with MS patients falling below even healthy controls. No identical CDR3 amino acid sequences were found to be shared among expanded clones across subjects, suggesting that TCR-beta repertoires were private in all groups.

cDNA was synthesized by template-switch 5'RACE using a primer carrying a 10-nucleotide random unique molecular identifier by which each TCR transcript was tagged. Over 190 million TCR-beta sequences, covering 15-18 subjects, were produced in each sequencing run. The RNeasy kit was used to extract total RNA. Using the KAPA Real-time Library Amplification kit, TCR-beta VDJ regions were amplified with primers for the TCR constant region and the 5'RACE anchor. A first PCR added sample indexes and Illumina adaptors, after which a second PCR increased the library yield. After Ampure bead purification, the roughly 650 bp TCR product was size-selected on a 2% E-gel SizeSelection system. Before pooling, library quality was assessed on a Bioanalyzer, concentration was determined with Qubit, and library quantification was performed with the Kapa Library Quantification kit. An Illumina HiSeq 2500 was used to sequence the libraries paired-end at 2 x 150 bp. To increase sequence diversity, roughly 24-31% phiX was spiked into each library pool. The study's own analysis went as follows. Quality-filtered reads were processed with the UMI-based MiGEC pipeline, which removed over 80% of raw TCR sequences during error correction. VDJ genes were aligned to IMGT germline references, and clonotypes were defined by unique CDR3 amino acid sequence plus V-J genes. Clonal expansion, Shannon diversity and CDR3 relatedness were evaluated with VDJtools (CalcPairwiseDistances, ClusterSamples), while phylogenetic trees were built in CLCbio workbench. A clone was classed as expanded if it had 8 or more unique UMIs, a cutoff based on coefficient-of-variation modelling across technical triplicates. The raw public reads went through TCRdb reprocessing: fastp at Q25, MiXCR clone calling, in-frame beta chains kept. Rows with one shared CDR3 protein collapse into an entry with the most common genes and DNA. TCRdb's processing, not the authors', yielded these V and J calls. Present in this sample are some 60,000 distinct CDR3 sequences, about 10% of which were seen just once. The ten most abundant clones make up around 6.7% of the sample.

This clonotype was counted many times. The antigen it recognizes is unknown. Per-nucleotide qualities are absent, and no much larger clonotype sits a single base away. The CDR3 goes from the cysteine to the phenylalanine over 15 residues. Of the read, only the CDR3 DNA is kept; its 45 bases are in frame from base 1. After removal of 6 bases from V and 5 bases from J, the junction retains 9 bases not matched to a gene. The rearrangement joined TRBV12-3 or TRBV12-4 to TRBJ1-5, with 8 central nucleotides matching TRBD1. Material for sequencing was PBMCs. The receptor was derived from a male donor with HTLV-1-associated myelopathy (HAM/TSP). CDR3 sequence: CASRPDRGPHQPQHF. In nucleotide form, the sequence is TGTGCCAGCAGGCCAGACAGGGGTCCCCATCAGCCCCAGCATTTT.